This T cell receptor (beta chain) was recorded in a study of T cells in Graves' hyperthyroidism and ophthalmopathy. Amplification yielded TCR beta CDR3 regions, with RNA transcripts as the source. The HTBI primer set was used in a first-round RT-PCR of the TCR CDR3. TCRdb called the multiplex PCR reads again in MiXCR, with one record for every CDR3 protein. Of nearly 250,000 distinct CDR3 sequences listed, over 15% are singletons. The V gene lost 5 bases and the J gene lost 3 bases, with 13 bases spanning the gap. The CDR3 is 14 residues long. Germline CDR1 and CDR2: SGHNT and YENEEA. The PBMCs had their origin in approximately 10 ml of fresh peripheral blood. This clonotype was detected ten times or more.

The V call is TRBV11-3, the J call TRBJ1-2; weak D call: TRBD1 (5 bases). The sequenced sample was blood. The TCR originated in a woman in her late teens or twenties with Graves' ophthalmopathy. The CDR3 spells CASSPHPGDYGYTF. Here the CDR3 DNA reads TGTGCCAGCAGCCCCCATCCGGGGGACTATGGCTACACCTTC.